Described below is a single TCR beta chain sequence and its context. The protocol was immunoSEQ multiplex PCR, while the TCRdb copy is restricted to in-frame clones and leaves out a portion. The table records fewer than 150,000 clones, about 85% of them present only once. The CDR3 is 12 residues long. The germline CDR1 and CDR2 sequences are MNHEY and SVGAGI. V lost 7 bases and J lost 5; bases outside the gene matches: 3. This sample is part of a study of blood T cell repertoires in COVID-19. This TCR was sampled from a man in his forties or fifties with acute or convalescent COVID-19. The chain uses TRBV6-5 and TRBJ1-2; 8 nucleotides match TRBD1. Sequencing was done on a sample of peripheral blood. This chain's CDR3 is CASKGTGYGYTF. The CDR3 coding sequence is TGTGCCAGCAAGGGGACAGGTTATGGCTACACCTTC.